This T cell receptor (beta chain) was retrieved from a study of CD8 T cells in Susac syndrome. Random hexamers were used to reverse transcribe the RNA input (about 0.5 to 1 ug). Via MiXCR, TCRdb re-called the immunoSEQ multiplex PCR reads, giving one row per CDR3 protein. Seen here are around 190,000 distinct CDR3 sequences, over 85% observed once, and the top ten hold 0.1% to 0.12%. This CDR3 spans 18 amino acids. J was trimmed by 6 bases and V by 1 base; bases with no gene match: 19. CDR1 is GTSNPN, CDR2 SVGIG, per germline (reference sequence). CD8+ and CD4+ T cells from blood underwent TCR beta sequencing, which was carried out in a high-throughput format. This clonotype was seen a single time.

The chain recombines TRBV30 with TRBJ1-1; TRBD1 aligns across 8 bases. The TCR was taken from a human donor in good health. Input material: CD4+ T cells from PBMCs. CDR3 protein: CAWSDEDRAETDCPEAFF. The CDR3 bases are TGTGCCTGGAGTGACGAGGACAGGGCCGAGACCGATTGCCCTGAAGCTTTCTTT.